The 11 T cell receptor beta chains given below trace back to one sample, sequenced in a study of T cells in Graves' hyperthyroidism and ophthalmopathy. Using RNA transcripts as the source, TCR beta CDR3 regions were amplified. The TCR CDR3 was amplified in a first-round RT-PCR using the HTBI primer set. Each CDR3 protein gets one entry after TCRdb re-called the multiplex PCR reads with MiXCR. The table shows hundreds of thousands of distinct CDR3 sequences, with 11% to 15% occurring only once. The sample was blood. Every receptor here comes from a man in his fifties with Graves' ophthalmopathy.

A few counts support this clonotype. CDR3 region: CASSQPAGAKGEQYF. CDR3 DNA sequence: TGTGCCAGCAGCCAACCAGCGGGAGCCAAGGGCGAGCAGTACTTC. The genes are TRBV14 and TRBJ2-7, with TRBD2 identical over 8 bases. Trimming removed 2 bases from V and 6 bases from J; junction bases left unmatched: 9. The CDR3 runs to 15 residues. CDR1 is SGHDN and CDR2 is FVKESK in the germline V gene.

This clonotype was detected ten times or more. The CDR3 bases are TGCGCCAGCACCGGGACAGATAATTCACCCCTCCACTTT. Its protein is CASTGTDNSPLHF. The chain joins TRBV5-1 to TRBJ1-6; 7 bases are a match to TRBD1. The CDR3 spans 13 residues. Germline V gene lookup returns CDR1 SGHRS and CDR2 YFSETQ. The V and J ends lost 6 bases and 5 bases, in that order; junction bases with no gene match: 2.

In this sample, this clonotype turned up many times. The genes are TRBV20-1 and TRBJ2-5; 7 bases are shared with TRBD1. The CDR3 has 12 residues. Looked up from germline, CDR1 is DFQATT and CDR2 is SNEGSKA (reference sequence). The V and J ends lost 3 bases and 3 bases, in that order; junction bases with no gene match: 1. The CDR3 bases are TGCAGTGCTAGTGGGACAGAAGAGACCCAGTACTTC. Its translation is CSASGTEETQYF.

Details on this clonotype: This sequence may be a read error, since a much larger clone differs from it by one base. The genes are TRBV7-6 and TRBJ2-3, with TRBD1 matching 7 bases. The CDR3 contains 15 residues. The V segment lost 5 bases and the J segment 2 bases; nucleotides outside the gene matches: 7. Germline V gene sequence: CDR1 SGHVS, CDR2 FNYEAQ. The CDR3 coding sequence is TGTGCCAGCAGCCAAGGACAGGCGTTCACAGATACGCAGTATTTT. It encodes CASSQGQAFTDTQYF. The whole variable domain, remainder taken from reference TRBV7-6 and TRBJ2-3, is GAGVSQSPRYKVTKRGQDVALRCDPISGHVSLYWYRQALGQGPEFLTYFNYEAQQDKSGLPNDRFSAERPEGSISTLTIQRTEQRDSAMYRCASSQGQAFTDTQYFGPGTRLTVL.

This clonotype was detected ten times or more. This chain uses TRBV11-3 with TRBJ2-1; TRBD2 matches 10 bases. Unmatched junction bases numbered 6, after V lost 3 bases and J lost 10 bases. There are 14 residues in the CDR3. From germline, CDR1 is SGHNT and CDR2 YENEEA. Written as DNA, the CDR3 is TGTGCCAGCAGCTTCGTAGCGGGAGGCCCCGAGCAGTTCTTC. This sequence encodes CASSFVAGGPEQFF.

This clonotype was seen many times. The V call is TRBV7-9, the J call TRBJ2-3; D is uncertain. The CDR3 has 13 residues. Trimming removed 1 base from V and 4 bases from J, with 6 bases in between. Germline V gene lookup returns CDR1 SEHNR and CDR2 FQNEAQ (reference sequence). CDR3 residues: CASSLDYADTQYF. In DNA, the CDR3 is TGTGCCAGCAGCTTAGATTACGCAGATACGCAGTATTTT.

The chain uses TRBV19 and TRBJ2-7; TRBD2 matches 8 bases. V trimming: 4 bases; J trimming: 5 bases; junction bases outside the gene matches: 10. Germline V gene data show CDR1 as LNHDA and CDR2 as SQIVND (reference sequence). The CDR3 covers 15 residues. The CDR3 region has the DNA TGTGCCAGTAGTAAGAAGTTAGCGGGATCCCACGAGCAGTACTTC. This sequence encodes CASSKKLAGSHEQYF.

This clonotype was counted between two and nine times. The chain joins TRBV20-1 to TRBJ2-1; 10 bases are shared with TRBD2. Germline loops: CDR1 DFQATT, CDR2 SNEGSKA (reference sequence). V trimming: 6 bases; J trimming: 1 base; junction bases outside the gene matches: 6. The CDR3 spans 15 residues. The CDR3: CSAKLAGSSYNEQFF. CDR3 in DNA: TGCAGTGCCAAACTAGCGGGAAGTTCCTACAATGAGCAGTTCTTC.

This clonotype was seen at least ten times. The chain joins TRBV9 to TRBJ2-1, with 11 bases that match TRBD2. V was clipped by 0 bases and J by 4 bases; unmatched bases: 0. CDR1 is SGDLS, CDR2 YYNGEE, per germline. The CDR3 is made up of 15 amino acids. CDR3 loop: CASSVVAGGYNEQFF. Written as DNA, the CDR3 is TGTGCCAGCAGCGTAGTAGCGGGAGGGTACAATGAGCAGTTCTTC.

This chain links TRBV12-3 or TRBV12-4 with TRBJ1-4; 8 bases line up with TRBD1. This CDR3 is built from 14 residues. With V trimmed by 6 bases and J by 5 bases, 5 bases remained unmatched. CDR3 region: CASSFRQGNEKLFF. The CDR3 DNA reads as TGTGCCAGCAGCTTCCGACAGGGGAATGAAAAACTGTTTTTT.

The V gene is TRBV6-1, the J gene TRBJ2-7; 9 nucleotides line up with TRBD1. J lost 2 bases, V lost 0 bases, and 5 bases had no gene match. The CDR3 is made up of 16 amino acids. Germline CDR1 MNHNS, CDR2 SASEGT. The CDR3 region is CASSEASGTGTYEQYF. CDR3 sequence (DNA): TGTGCCAGCAGTGAAGCTTCCGGGACAGGGACCTACGAGCAGTACTTC.